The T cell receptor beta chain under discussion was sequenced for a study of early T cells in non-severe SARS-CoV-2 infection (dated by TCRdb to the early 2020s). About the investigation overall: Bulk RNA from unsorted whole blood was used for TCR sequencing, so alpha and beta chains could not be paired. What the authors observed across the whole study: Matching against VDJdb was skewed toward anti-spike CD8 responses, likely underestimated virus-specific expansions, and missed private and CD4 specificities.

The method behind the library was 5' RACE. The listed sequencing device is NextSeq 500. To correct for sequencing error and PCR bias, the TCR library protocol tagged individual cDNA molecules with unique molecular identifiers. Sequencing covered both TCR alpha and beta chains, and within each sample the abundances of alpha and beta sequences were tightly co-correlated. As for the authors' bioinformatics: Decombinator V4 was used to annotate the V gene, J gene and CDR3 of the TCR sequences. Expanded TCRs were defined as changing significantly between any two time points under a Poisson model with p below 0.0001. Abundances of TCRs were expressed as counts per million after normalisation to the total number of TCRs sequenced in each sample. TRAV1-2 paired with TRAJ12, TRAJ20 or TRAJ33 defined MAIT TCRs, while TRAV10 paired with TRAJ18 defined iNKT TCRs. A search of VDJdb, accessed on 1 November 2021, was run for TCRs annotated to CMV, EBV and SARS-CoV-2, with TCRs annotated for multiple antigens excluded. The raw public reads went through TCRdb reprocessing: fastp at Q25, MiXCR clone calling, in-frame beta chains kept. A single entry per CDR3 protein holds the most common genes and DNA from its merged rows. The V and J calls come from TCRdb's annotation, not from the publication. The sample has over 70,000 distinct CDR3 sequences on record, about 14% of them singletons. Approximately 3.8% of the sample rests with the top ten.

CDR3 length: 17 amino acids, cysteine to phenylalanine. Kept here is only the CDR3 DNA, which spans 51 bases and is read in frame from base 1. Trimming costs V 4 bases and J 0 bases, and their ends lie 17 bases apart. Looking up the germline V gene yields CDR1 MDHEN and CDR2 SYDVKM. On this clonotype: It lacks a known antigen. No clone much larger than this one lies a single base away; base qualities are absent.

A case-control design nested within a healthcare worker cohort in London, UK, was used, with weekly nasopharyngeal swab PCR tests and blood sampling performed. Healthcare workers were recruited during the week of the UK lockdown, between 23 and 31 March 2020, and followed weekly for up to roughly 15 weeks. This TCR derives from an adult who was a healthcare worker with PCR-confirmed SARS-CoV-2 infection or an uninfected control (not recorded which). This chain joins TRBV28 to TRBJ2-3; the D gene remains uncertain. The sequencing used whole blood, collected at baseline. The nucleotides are TGTGCCAGCAGTTCCCGGCCGGGCCTTCCTAGCACAGATACGCAGTATTTT. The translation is CASSSRPGLPSTDTQYF.